This T cell receptor (beta chain) was captured by sequencing in a study of technical replicates of blood from a handful of donors. Trimming stripped 5 bases from V and 1 base from J, with 8 bases between. Looked up from germline, CDR1 is SQVTM and CDR2 is ANQGSEA. This CDR3 is 12 amino acids long. Some clones are missing from TCRdb's copy, which holds only in-frame ones; the method was immunoSEQ multiplex PCR. Here the sample spans fewer than 100,000 clones, approximately 97% being singletons. The clonotype was recovered from a human donor in good health. The source material was T cells isolated from PBMCs. This rearrangement joins TRBV29-1 to TRBJ1-1, with a weak D call TRBD1 (5 bases). Written as DNA, the CDR3 is TGCAGCGTTAGGGGCGGGAACACTGAAGCTTTCTTT. Amino acids: CSVRGGNTEAFF.